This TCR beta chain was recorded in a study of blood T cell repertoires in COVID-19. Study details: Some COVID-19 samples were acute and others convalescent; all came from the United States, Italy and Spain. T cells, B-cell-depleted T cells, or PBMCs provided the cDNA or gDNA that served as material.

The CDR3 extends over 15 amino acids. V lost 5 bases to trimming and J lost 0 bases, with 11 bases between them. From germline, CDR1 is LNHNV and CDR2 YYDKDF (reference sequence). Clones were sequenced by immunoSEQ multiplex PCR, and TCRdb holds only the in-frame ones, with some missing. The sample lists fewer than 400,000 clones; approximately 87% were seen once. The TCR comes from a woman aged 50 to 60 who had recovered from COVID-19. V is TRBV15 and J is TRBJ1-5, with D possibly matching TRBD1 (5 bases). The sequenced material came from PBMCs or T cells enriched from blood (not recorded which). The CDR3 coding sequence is TGTGCCACCAGCGCGGGACTGAATAGCAATCAGCCCCAGCATTTT. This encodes CATSAGLNSNQPQHF. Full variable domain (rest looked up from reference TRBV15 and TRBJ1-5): DAMVIQNPRYQVTQFGKPVTLSCSQTLNHNVMYWYQQKSSQAPKLLFHYYDKDFNNEADTPDNFQSRRPNTSFCFLDIRSPGLGDTAMYLCATSAGLNSNQPQHFGDGTRLSIL.